This T cell receptor (beta chain) came from a study of regulatory T cells in long-lasting Graves disease (dated by TCRdb to the early 2020s). With regard to the full study: Persistent Graves' disease was defined as persistently positive TSH receptor autoantibodies together with antithyroid drug treatment for over 5 years. Peripheral blood TCR sequencing and RNA sequencing compared persistent Graves' disease patients with newly diagnosed Graves' disease patients. The study took place in China and was registered as a clinical trial. A total of around 35 samples underwent TCR sequencing, from 13 patients with persistent Graves' disease and some 20 patients with newly diagnosed Graves' disease. In the clinical cohort, patients with persistent Graves' disease had used antithyroid drugs for an average of around 10 years. Overall study outcomes, separate from this receptor: Persistent disease showed preferential use of TRBV28, TRBJ1-2 and TRBJ2-5, whereas newly diagnosed disease favored TRBV20-1 and TRBJ2-1. The small sample size was acknowledged by the authors as a limitation that may reduce accuracy. Sequencing and analysis were limited to the TCR beta chain. Persistent Graves' disease patients showed lower TCR Shannon entropy and fewer highly expanded clones than newly diagnosed patients, suggesting clonal expansion. Peripheral blood alone was examined, since thyroid tissue, which constituted the primary lesion, could not be accessed. More public clonotypes were shared among persistent patients (under 3,000) than among newly diagnosed patients (over 900).

The germline ends are 18 bases apart after V is trimmed by 6 bases and J by 6 bases. CDR3 length: 15 amino acids, cysteine to phenylalanine. Kept here is only the CDR3 DNA, which spans 45 bases and is read in frame from base 1. The germline V gene yields MDHEN for CDR1 and SYDVKM for CDR2. The time point label of this sample denotes: persistent/refractory GD, antithyroid drugs over 5 years with positive TRAb. RNA was extracted from PBMCs in TRIzol for both TCR sequencing and RNA sequencing. The diagnosis of Graves' disease followed American Thyroid Association guidelines. The patients came from an endocrinology department in Xi'an, China. Each patient gave approximately 10 milliliters of peripheral blood, collected in an EDTA anticoagulant tube. Ficoll Paque Plus density gradient separation was used to isolate PBMCs, and no additional T cell sorting was done. An Agilent 2100 Bioanalyzer and agarose gel were used to check RNA quality, while a NanoDrop 2000 measured RNA concentration.

About this clonotype: Its antigen remains unidentified. A much bigger clone sits one base away, suggesting this may be a read error.

To prepare the library, multiplex PCR was applied. The sample was run on an Illumina HiSeq 4000. To build TCR beta libraries, CDR3 regions were amplified by Arm-PCR using iRepertoire HTBI primers. PCR products were gel purified before sequencing. The source study handled its data this way. Gene usage analysis of CDR3 amino acid clonotypes relied on the roughly 60 TRBV and 14 TRBJ segments identified across samples. Filtered high-quality paired reads were merged into contigs using COPE and FqMerger. BLAST was used to align contigs to the IMGT TRBV, TRBD and TRBJ reference genes, and CDR3 was defined following IMGT. Any clonotype with a frequency above 0.1% was counted as a highly expanded clone. Repertoire diversity was measured by Shannon entropy, and V-J evenness by the Gini coefficient. Clonotypes shared by more than one individual were considered public. TCRdb redid the processing of the public reads, applying fastp at Q25 and MiXCR, and retained in-frame beta chains. Under each unique CDR3 protein, matching rows form one entry showing the most common genes and DNA. The V and J calls were determined by TCRdb, not by the authors. The table for this sample lists hundreds of thousands of distinct CDR3 sequences; about 21% of them were counted only once. About 13% of the sample lies in the top ten.

The V and J genes are TRBV28 and TRBJ1-5, with an unclear D gene assignment. Sequences were derived from peripheral blood mononuclear cells (PBMCs), sampled when the disease was refractory, from a patient treated with antithyroid drugs. The sequence was obtained from a female donor with Graves disease. The CDR3 amino acid sequence is: CASRDSELGSQPQHF. The bases are TGTGCCAGCAGAGATAGTGAGTTAGGCAGTCAGCCCCAGCATTTT.